This passage covers 30 T cell receptor beta chains from one sample sequenced in a study of blood T cells in healthy people across ages. With a J-beta primer mix and a sample-barcoded 5' primer, a second PCR ran 7 to 11 cycles. MiXCR, run by TCRdb on the 5' RACE reads, gives a single entry per CDR3 protein. Seen here are 600,000 to 800,000 distinct CDR3 sequences, roughly 21% observed once, and the top ten hold more than 3%. Sequenced: blood. Every receptor here comes from a man in his 70s in good health.

This clonotype has a single count. J is TRBJ2-5 and V is TRBV5-1, with TRBD1 matching 7 bases. The J call could be wrong; TRBJ2-1 is a better fit for the DNA end. This CDR3 has 14 amino acids. Germline CDR1 SGHRS, CDR2 YFSETQ. The CDR3 sequence: CASSSDRVPNEQFF. The CDR3 nucleotides are TGCGCCAGCAGCTCCGACAGGGTCCCCAATGAGCAGTTCTTC.

This clonotype was observed a few times. The V gene is TRBV24-1, the J gene TRBJ2-3; 9 bases agree with TRBD2. The junction had 10 bases not matched to a gene; V was cut back by 7 bases and J by 3 bases. Germline CDR1 and CDR2: KGHDR and SFDVKD. The CDR3 consists of 16 residues. The CDR3, as DNA: TGTGCCACCAGCGGGGGTAGCGGGAGCTCGACAGATACGCAGTATTTT. Translated, it gives CATSGGSGSSTDTQYF.

Only a few counts were recorded for this clonotype. The chain employs TRBV20-1 and TRBJ1-5; D is perhaps TRBD1 (6 bases). The CDR3 extends over 15 amino acids. Germline CDR1 DFQATT, CDR2 SNEGSKA (reference sequence). Trimming cost V 3 bases and J 3 bases, with 15 bases left between them. The CDR3 reads CSASLGGDTNQPQHF. In DNA, the CDR3 is TGCAGTGCTAGTTTAGGGGGGGACACCAATCAGCCCCAGCATTTT.

This chain uses TRBV6-5 with TRBJ1-3; unclear D gene. This CDR3 has 13 residues. Germline CDR1 MNHEY, CDR2 SVGAGI. V lost 2 bases to trimming and J lost 8 bases, with 10 bases between them. The CDR3 bases are TGTGCCAGCAGTTACCCGGGTGGGGACACCATATATTTT. It translates to CASSYPGGDTIYF.

This clonotype has a handful of counts. J is TRBJ2-3 and V is TRBV7-2, with TRBD2 identical over 8 bases. This CDR3 is built from 16 residues. J lost 2 bases, V lost 5 bases, and 9 bases had no gene match. From germline, CDR1 is SGHTA and CDR2 FQGNSA. The CDR3 reads CASSRLAGKTTDTQYF. CDR3 in DNA: TGTGCCAGCAGCCGATTAGCGGGAAAGACCACAGATACGCAGTATTTT.

This clonotype has just a few counts. The chain employs TRBV28 and TRBJ2-5, with 7 bases lining up with TRBD1. Germline CDR1 and CDR2: MDHEN and SYDVKM. The CDR3 is 16 amino acids. V shed 3 bases, J shed 5 bases, and the junction held 12 bases outside the gene matches. The CDR3 sequence is CASSFGTGVSEETQYF. The DNA of the CDR3 is TGTGCCAGCAGTTTTGGAACAGGGGTATCGGAGGAGACCCAGTACTTC.

The DNA for the CDR3 is TGTGCCAGCAGCCAAGGAGGGGCCAGGTTCTATGGCTACACCTTC. Protein: CASSQGGARFYGYTF. This chain uses TRBV14 with TRBJ1-2, with D possibly matching TRBD1 (5 bases). This CDR3 region has 15 residues. Germline lookup yields CDR1 SGHDN and CDR2 FVKESK. V lost 1 base to trimming and J lost 4 bases, with 13 bases between them. Full variable domain (rest looked up from reference TRBV14 and TRBJ1-2): EAGVTQFPSHSVIEKGQTVTLRCDPISGHDNLYWYRRVMGKEIKFLLHFVKESKQDESGMPNNRFLAERTGGTYSTLKVQPAELEDSGVYFCASSQGGARFYGYTFGSGTRLTVV.

This clonotype appeared a few times. The chain combines TRBV28 with TRBJ1-2; 7 nucleotides align to TRBD1. Germline CDR1 reads MDHEN; CDR2 reads SYDVKM. J lost 4 bases, V lost 3 bases, and 11 bases had no gene match. This CDR3 contains 16 residues. This CDR3 is CASSFFSPGQPYGYTF. DNA of the CDR3: TGTGCCAGCAGTTTCTTCTCCCCGGGACAGCCCTATGGCTACACCTTC.

The V call is TRBV11-3, the J call TRBJ2-1; the match to TRBD1 covers 9 bases. TRBJ2-5 matches the DNA end more closely, so the J call is doubtful. This CDR3 has 14 amino acids. Germline values: CDR1 SGHNT, CDR2 YENEEA. CDR3 nucleotide sequence: TGTGCCAGCAGCCGGACAGGGGAGGGAGAGACCCAGTACTTC. Its protein is CASSRTGEGETQYF.

In DNA form, the CDR3 reads TGCGCCAGCAGCTTGGAGGGGTATCGCTCCTACAATGAGCAGTTCTTC. Residues: CASSLEGYRSYNEQFF. The V call is TRBV5-1, the J call TRBJ2-1, with D possibly being TRBD1 (5 bases). CDR3 length equals 16 residues. Germline loops: CDR1 SGHRS, CDR2 YFSETQ. The V gene lost 0 bases and the J gene lost 0 bases, with 10 bases spanning the gap.

This clonotype has more than one count but fewer than ten. The chain combines TRBV11-2 with TRBJ2-4; D ambiguous. The CDR3 covers 16 residues. Germline lookup yields CDR1 SGHAT and CDR2 FQNNGV. Trimming left V 1 base short and J 0 bases short, with 10 bases between. Here the CDR3 DNA reads TGTGCCAGCAGCTTAGGCACTATCCTAGCCAAAAACATTCAGTACTTC. Protein sequence: CASSLGTILAKNIQYF.

This chain connects TRBV20-1 to TRBJ2-7; 9 bases map to TRBD1. CDR1 is DFQATT, CDR2 SNEGSKA, per germline (reference sequence). The CDR3 totals 15 residues. Trimming took 0 bases from V and 6 from J; bases not matched to a gene: 9. The CDR3 nucleotides are TGCAGTGCTAGAGACCTCGGGGACAGGGTAGGCGAGCAGTACTTC. This gives the protein CSARDLGDRVGEQYF.

The rearrangement links TRBV28 to TRBJ1-5, with TRBD1 identical over 8 bases. There are 14 residues in the CDR3. J lost 6 bases, V lost 1 base, and 2 bases had no gene match. Germline V lookup: CDR1 MDHEN, CDR2 SYDVKM. The CDR3 sequence is CASSLSGGGQPQHF. Here the CDR3 DNA reads TGTGCCAGCAGTTTATCAGGGGGCGGTCAGCCCCAGCATTTT.

This clonotype was counted only a few times. V gene TRBV11-2 combines with J gene TRBJ2-1, with D unclear. CDR3 length: 11 amino acids. Trimming cost V 5 bases and J 10 bases, with 9 bases left between them. The germline CDR1 and CDR2 sequences are SGHAT and FQNNGV. CDR3 loop: CASSVLREQFF. The CDR3 region has the DNA TGTGCCAGCAGCGTTCTCCGGGAGCAGTTCTTC. The full variable domain, rest sourced from reference TRBV11-2 and TRBJ2-1, is EAGVAQSPRYKIIEKRQSVAFWCNPISGHATLYWYQQILGQGPKLLIQFQNNGVVDDSQLPKDRFSAERLKGVDSTLKIQPAKLEDSAVYLCASSVLREQFFGPGTRLTVL.

Here the CDR3 reads CSARGFEVNSYNEQFF. As DNA, the CDR3 is TGCAGTGCTAGAGGGTTTGAGGTCAACTCCTACAATGAGCAGTTCTTC. V gene TRBV20-1 combines with J gene TRBJ2-1; D is ambiguous. The V end lost 1 base, the J end lost 0 bases, and 13 bases lay between the germline ends. Germline CDR1 DFQATT, CDR2 SNEGSKA (reference sequence). The CDR3 covers 16 residues.

The CDR3 is CATSDFPGGETQYF. Here the CDR3 DNA reads TGTGCCACCAGTGATTTTCCGGGCGGGGAGACCCAGTACTTC. The chain carries TRBV24-1 and TRBJ2-5, with D tentatively TRBD2 (5 bases). Trimming left V 1 base short and J 5 bases short, with 10 bases between. CDR3 length: 14 amino acids. Germline V gives CDR1 KGHDR, CDR2 SFDVKD.

The rearrangement links TRBV10-3 to TRBJ2-5; D is unclear. The CDR3 loop spans 11 amino acids. Trimming took 11 bases from V and 4 from J, leaving 11 bases between them. In germline, CDR1 is ENHRY, CDR2 SYGVKD. The CDR3 is CAAATRETQYF. The CDR3 region has the DNA TGTGCCGCGGCGACTCGAGAGACCCAGTACTTC.

This clonotype was seen a few times. The rearrangement joins TRBV15 to TRBJ2-2; 9 bases are a match to TRBD1. The CDR3 is 16 residues long. J lost 3 bases, V lost 4 bases, and 6 bases had no gene match. Germline CDR1 LNHNV, CDR2 YYDKDF (reference sequence). The DNA for the CDR3 is TGTGCCACCAGCAAATACAGGGGGCAGGACACCGGGGAGCTGTTTTTT. Protein sequence: CATSKYRGQDTGELFF.

This clonotype was seen only a few times. The chain combines TRBV5-6 with TRBJ2-3; TRBD1 matches 7 bases. The germline V gene has CDR1 SGHDT and CDR2 YYEEEE. With V trimmed by 4 bases and J by 4 bases, 9 bases remained unmatched. This CDR3 is built from 15 residues. CDR3 loop: CASSAAPGGADTQYF. Here the CDR3 DNA reads TGTGCCAGCAGCGCCGCCCCAGGGGGTGCAGATACGCAGTATTTT.

This clonotype was recorded many times. This chain joins TRBV4-1 and TRBJ2-1, with D tentatively TRBD2 (6 bases). The CDR3 loop spans 16 amino acids. V was pared by 0 bases and J by 4 bases, with 13 bases between. In germline, CDR1 is MGHRA, CDR2 YSYEKL. The CDR3 is CASSQEGAGIYNEQFF. The CDR3 nucleotides are TGCGCCAGCAGCCAAGAAGGGGCGGGGATATACAATGAGCAGTTCTTC.

Details on this clonotype: The junction does not match germline at one end; this may be a read error. The chain recombines TRBV7-9 with TRBJ2-2; possible D gene TRBD2, 6 bases. Germline CDR1 and CDR2: SEHNR and FQNEAQ (reference sequence). This CDR3 region has 16 residues. CDR3 region: CASSPPGLSNTGELFF. CDR3 sequence (DNA): TGTGCCAGCAGCCCTCCGGGACTCTCGAACACCGGGGAACTGTTTTTT.

In this sample, this clonotype turned up a few times. V is TRBV20-1 and J is TRBJ2-7; maybe TRBD2 (5 bases). V was clipped by 0 bases and J by 0 bases, with 12 bases between them. Per germline, CDR1 DFQATT and CDR2 SNEGSKA (reference sequence). The CDR3 runs 15 residues. The CDR3 region is CSARDPGSFSYEQYF. The CDR3 bases are TGCAGTGCTAGAGATCCGGGGTCCTTCTCCTACGAGCAGTACTTC.

J is TRBJ1-5 and V is TRBV19; 8 bases are a match to TRBD1. Germline trimming cut 4 bases from V and 1 base from J; bases unmatched to any gene: 6. This CDR3 comprises 16 residues. Germline CDR1 and CDR2: LNHDA and SQIVND (reference sequence). CDR3 nucleotides: TGTGCCAGTAGTACCGCGGACAGGGTGAGCAATCAGCCCCAGCATTTT. Protein product: CASSTADRVSNQPQHF.

The chain combines TRBV29-1 with TRBJ2-3; weak D call: TRBD1 (6 bases). V was cut by 6 bases and J by 2 bases, with 12 bases left in between. The CDR3 covers 13 residues. Germline lookup yields CDR1 SQVTM and CDR2 ANQGSEA. The CDR3 DNA sequence: TGCAGCGTGGTAACAGGGAACACAGATACGCAGTATTTT. This codes for CSVVTGNTDTQYF.

The chain has TRBV7-9 and TRBJ2-7; 7 bases are a match to TRBD2. The CDR3 has 15 amino acids. CDR1 SEHNR and CDR2 FQNEAQ come from the germline V gene (reference sequence). Trimming took 2 bases from V and 3 from J; bases not matched to a gene: 7. Here the CDR3 DNA reads TGTGCCAGCAGCTTAATCGGCGGGGGAGGCTACGAGCAGTACTTC. Protein product: CASSLIGGGGYEQYF.

Ten or more counts support this clonotype. The chain uses TRBV6-6 and TRBJ2-7; the D is unclear. The germline V gene has CDR1 MNHNY and CDR2 SVGAGI (reference sequence). This CDR3 is 12 amino acids long. The germline V and J ends were trimmed by 2 bases and 0 bases, with 2 bases remaining between them. The CDR3 bases are TGTGCCAGCAGTTACAGCTCCTACGAGCAGTACTTC. Translating it yields CASSYSSYEQYF.

The J gene is TRBJ1-2, the V gene TRBV6-1; 7 bases align to TRBD1. Germline V gives CDR1 MNHNS, CDR2 SASEGT. The CDR3 length is 15 residues. J gave up 4 bases and V 3 bases, and 8 bases lay outside the gene matches. The CDR3 loop reads CASSETGLIGYGYTF. For the CDR3, the DNA is TGTGCCAGCAGTGAGACAGGGTTGATCGGCTATGGCTACACCTTC.

This clonotype was seen a handful of times. V gene TRBV28 combines with J gene TRBJ2-3, with 8 bases matching TRBD1. This CDR3 is 16 amino acids long. V lost 8 bases, J lost 3 bases, and 13 bases stayed unmatched. The V gene's germline CDR1 is MDHEN and CDR2 SYDVKM. CDR3 loop: CASPPTGTGGTDTQYF. In nucleotides, the CDR3 is TGTGCCAGCCCTCCTACCGGGACAGGTGGGACAGATACGCAGTATTTT. Full variable domain (outside the CDR3, taken from reference TRBV28 and TRBJ2-3): DVKVTQSSRYLVKRTGEKVFLECVQDMDHENMFWYRQDPGLGLRLIYFSYDVKMKEKGDIPEGYSVSREKKERFSLILESASTNQTSMYLCASPPTGTGGTDTQYFGPGTRLTVL.

This clonotype was seen a handful of times. The chain combines TRBV3-1 with TRBJ2-5, with unresolved D. Trimming took off 7 bases at V and 4 bases at J, with 22 bases between the two ends. The CDR3 is made up of 16 amino acids. The germline CDR1 and CDR2 sequences are LGHDT and YNNKEL (reference sequence). In DNA form, the CDR3 reads TGTGCCAGCACCAGGACCGGAACAGCTTCGCTAGAGACCCAGTACTTC. Translation: CASTRTGTASLETQYF.

J is TRBJ1-3 and V is TRBV7-6; D gene unclear. The ends were cut back, 5 bases at V and 3 bases at J, with 11 bases in the middle. The germline V gene encodes CDR1 SGHVS and CDR2 FNYEAQ. The CDR3 contains 14 residues. The CDR3 DNA is TGTGCCAGCAGCCCGTACAGCGTTGGAAACACCATATATTTT. It codes for CASSPYSVGNTIYF.